A single sample gave rise to the 8 T cell receptor beta chains below, sequenced in a study of cytomegalovirus exposure and HLA in healthy donors. The PCR contained 60 Vbeta and 13 Jbeta primers. Only in-frame clones appear in the TCRdb table, and some are missing; sequencing was by immunoSEQ multiplex PCR. The sample holds about 93,000 clones, over 70% seen once. The material sequenced was PBMCs. The receptor set was obtained from a boy between 5 and 17 years old in good health and CMV-seronegative.

J is TRBJ2-3 and V is TRBV19, with D perhaps TRBD2 (5 bases). Germline V CDR1 and CDR2: LNHDA, SQIVND (reference sequence). This CDR3 region has 13 residues. Trimming pared 11 bases from V and 1 base from J, leaving 13 bases between. CDR3 nucleotides: TGTGCCCCCGAGGAGGCGGGCACAGATACGCAGTATTTT. This gives the protein CAPEEAGTDTQYF.

The J gene is TRBJ2-1, the V gene TRBV27, with 14 nucleotides matching TRBD2. Trimming took 5 bases from V and 9 from J; bases not matched to a gene: 3. CDR3 length equals 14 residues. The V gene's germline CDR1 is MNHEY and CDR2 SMNVEV (reference sequence). This chain's CDR3 is CASSRLAGGSEQFF. The CDR3 DNA follows: TGTGCCAGCAGTCGACTAGCGGGAGGGTCTGAGCAGTTCTTC.

The chain uses TRBV2 and TRBJ2-7; 16 bases fit TRBD2. Germline V gene sequence: CDR1 SNHLY, CDR2 FYNNEI. Unmatched junction bases numbered 6, after V lost 5 bases and J lost 2 bases. The CDR3 spans 17 residues. CDR3 amino acids: CASSQGTSGRAPYEQYF. In nucleotides, the CDR3 is TGTGCCAGCAGTCAGGGGACTAGCGGGAGGGCCCCCTACGAGCAGTACTTC.

V gene TRBV6-5 combines with J gene TRBJ2-7; 9 bases fit TRBD2. The trim removed 4 bases at V and 4 bases at J, leaving 5 bases unmatched. Germline V CDR1 and CDR2: MNHEY, SVGAGI. The CDR3 spans 14 residues. The CDR3, as DNA: TGTGCCAGCAGTTTTTTTAGCGGGGGTTACGAGCAGTACTTC. Encoded protein: CASSFFSGGYEQYF.

CDR3 region: CASSLSFLGGQKNSPLHF. CDR3 nucleotides: TGTGCCAGCAGTTTGAGCTTTTTGGGTGGGCAAAAAAATTCACCCCTCCACTTT. The chain recombines TRBV28 with TRBJ1-6; D ambiguous. Deletions cut 3 bases from V and 7 bases from J, with 22 bases between. The CDR3 has 18 residues. CDR1 and CDR2 (germline): MDHEN, SYDVKM.

The CDR3 loop is CASSSHGLGGRDEQYF. CDR3 in DNA: TGTGCCAGCAGTTCGCACGGATTAGGGGGCCGGGACGAGCAGTACTTC. This chain connects TRBV28 to TRBJ2-7; 7 bases fit TRBD1. V was pared by 4 bases and J by 5 bases, with 14 bases of the junction left unmatched. The CDR3 is 16 residues long. The germline gives CDR1 MDHEN, CDR2 SYDVKM.

V gene TRBV6-5 combines with J gene TRBJ1-1, with 12 bases matching TRBD1. In germline, CDR1 is MNHEY, CDR2 SVGAGI. Trimming took 4 bases from V and 7 from J; bases not matched to a gene: 7. The CDR3 spans 15 residues. The CDR3 loop is CASSSGTGGSGEAFF. The CDR3 bases are TGTGCCAGCAGTTCCGGGACAGGGGGCTCCGGTGAAGCTTTCTTT.

This clone was seen just once. In the same sample, other DNA sequences code for this CDR3. The chain employs TRBV28 and TRBJ1-2; TRBD1 matches at 8 bases. The CDR3 is made up of 13 amino acids. The trim removed 4 bases at V and 4 bases at J, leaving 2 bases unmatched. Germline-derived CDR1 and CDR2 are MDHEN and SYDVKM. Here the CDR3 reads CASSSGQGYGYTF. CDR3 nucleotides: TGTGCCAGCAGTTCCGGACAGGGCTATGGCTACACCTTC.